Below are 20 T cell receptor beta chains sequenced from a single sample in a study of kidney transplant recipient with SARS-CoV-2 infection. TCRdb independently ran MiXCR on the reads; one entry per CDR3 protein. The table records some 220,000 distinct CDR3 sequences, under 30% of them present only once. Sequencing used a blood sample, obtained at baseline and on day 111 from a kidney transplant recipient. The receptor source for this set is a male patient between 25 and 40 years old who had COVID-19 and was a kidney transplant recipient. Part of the T cells may come from the graft donor.

Worth noting for this clonotype: A much bigger clone sits one base away, suggesting this may be a read error. This sequence joins TRBV18 and TRBJ1-5; 7 bases are a match to TRBD1. CDR1 and CDR2 from the germline V gene are KGHSH and LQKENI. The CDR3 consists of 17 residues. V shed 0 bases, J shed 0 bases, and the junction held 5 bases outside the gene matches. CDR3 nucleotide sequence: TGTGCCAGCTCACCACCGGGACAGATCTATAGCAATCAGCCCCAGCATTTT. This encodes CASSPPGQIYSNQPQHF.

This clonotype has only one observation. This could be a read error, since a much larger clone is one nucleotide away. The chain links TRBV19 to TRBJ2-5; 7 bases fit TRBD2. Germline CDR1 reads LNHDA; CDR2 reads SQIVND (reference sequence). The CDR3 is made up of 15 amino acids. CDR3 in DNA: TGTGCCAGTAGTACAATAGGGACTAACCAAGAGATCCAGTACTTC. Protein product: CASSTIGTNQEIQYF. Full variable domain (remainder filled in from reference TRBV19 and TRBJ2-5): DGGITQSPKYLFRKEGQNVTLSCEQNLNHDAMYWYRQDPGQGLRLIYYSQIVNDFQKGDIAEGYSVSREKKESFPLTVTSAQKNPTAFYLCASSTIGTNQEIQYFGPGTRLLVL.

Worth noting for this clonotype: A much bigger clone sits one base away, suggesting this may be a read error. The conserved final phenylalanine or tryptophan is absent from the CDR3, which likely points to a read error. This chain connects TRBV16 to TRBJ1-2; D unclear. CDR1 and CDR2 from the germline V gene are KGHSY and FQNENV. V was shortened by 5 bases and J by 4 bases, with 23 bases between the two germline ends. The CDR3 consists of 17 residues. CDR3 region: CASSFMMVVRKTYGYTL. CDR3 in DNA: TGTGCCAGCAGCTTTATGATGGTCGTTAGAAAGACCTATGGCTACACCCTC.

This clonotype was detected ten times or more. V and J are TRBV11-2 and TRBJ2-7, with TRBD1 matching 11 bases. Germline loops: CDR1 SGHAT, CDR2 FQNNGV. The CDR3 length is 14 residues. With V trimmed by 4 bases and J by 7 bases, 6 bases remained unmatched. The CDR3 region is CASSSDRGRWEQYF. DNA for the CDR3: TGTGCCAGCAGCTCGGACAGGGGGCGATGGGAGCAGTACTTC.

Points on this clonotype: A much larger clone sits a single nucleotide away, making a read error possible. This rearrangement joins TRBV10-1 to TRBJ1-2; D is uncertain. Trimming took off 5 bases at V and 4 bases at J, with 23 bases between the two ends. From germline, CDR1 is WNHNN and CDR2 SYGVQD (reference sequence). The CDR3 runs to 17 residues. Here the CDR3 DNA reads TGCGCCAGCAGTTTACACCGAGGATCGCGAAAGACCTATGGCTACACCTTC. It encodes CASSLHRGSRKTYGYTF.

The chain joins TRBV6-5 to TRBJ1-4, with no clear D. This CDR3 comprises 14 residues. In germline, CDR1 is MNHEY, CDR2 SVGAGI. The V end was cut by 5 bases, the J end by 7 bases, with 14 bases between. In DNA, the CDR3 is TGTGCCAGCAGTAGAGGTCGGGGAAGTGAAAAACTGTTTTTT. Translation: CASSRGRGSEKLFF.

Turning to this clonotype: This sequence may be a read error, since a much larger clone differs from it by one base. The chain is built from TRBV6-1 and TRBJ1-2; no definite D call. The CDR3 runs 17 residues. From germline, CDR1 is MNHNS and CDR2 SASEGT. V gave up 5 bases and J gave up 4 bases, with 23 bases separating them. CDR3 protein: CASSMGASMRKTYGYTF. In nucleotides, the CDR3 is TGTGCCAGCAGTATGGGAGCCTCTATGCGAAAGACCTATGGCTACACCTTC.

This clonotype has a count of ten or more. The chain recombines TRBV3-2 with TRBJ1-1. TRBV3-2 is designated a pseudogene. CDR3 size: 11 residues. This chain's CDR3 is CASSQAGDAFF. Here the CDR3 DNA reads TGTGCCAGCAGCCAAGCTGGGGATGCTTTCTTT.

This clonotype has at least ten counts. J is TRBJ2-4 and V is TRBV29-1, with D perhaps TRBD1 (7 bases). The J call may be mistaken, given a closer DNA end match to TRBJ2-7. The CDR3 totals 13 residues. Germline loops: CDR1 SQVTM, CDR2 ANQGSEA. CDR3 in DNA: TGCAGCGTTTACTCAGGGGGAGGTTCCGAGCAGTACTTC. Its protein product is CSVYSGGGSEQYF.

A remark on this clonotype: A read error may explain this, as a much larger clone is one base away. The CDR3 DNA sequence: TGTGCCAGCAGAGTCGAGTCAGCTACAGTCATGCAAGATACGCAGTATTTT. This sequence encodes CASRVESATVMQDTQYF. The chain joins TRBV21-1 to TRBJ2-3. TRBV21-1 is noted as a pseudogene. The CDR3 has 17 residues.

In regard to this clonotype: A much larger clone is a single base away; this may be a read error. The chain combines TRBV6-5 with TRBJ1-2; D gene uncertain. With 5 bases removed from V and 4 bases from J, the gap between germline ends came to 23 bases. CDR1 is MNHEY and CDR2 is SVGAGI in the germline V gene. The CDR3 length is 17 residues. The CDR3 spells CASSEPRECRKTYGYTF. CDR3 bases: TGTGCCAGCAGTGAACCCCGGGAATGTAGAAAGACCTATGGCTACACCTTC.

This clonotype has at least ten counts. This chain links TRBV3-1 with TRBJ2-5; D ambiguous. Germline V gives CDR1 LGHDT, CDR2 YNNKEL (reference sequence). CDR3 size: 17 residues. The V gene lost 5 bases and the J gene lost 5 bases, with 24 bases spanning the gap. The CDR3 DNA reads as TGTGCCAGCAGCTGCGCGACTCCCATTTCTTTCTCTGAGACCCAGTACTTC. It codes for CASSCATPISFSETQYF.

This clonotype was recorded many times. The chain recombines TRBV7-9 with TRBJ2-5, with TRBD2 matching over 10 bases. CDR3 length: 16 amino acids. V shed 2 bases and J 2 bases; nucleotides not matched to a gene: 5. Per germline, CDR1 SEHNR and CDR2 FQNEAQ (reference sequence). The CDR3 reads CASSLLSGRGQETQYF. CDR3 sequence (DNA): TGTGCCAGCAGCTTACTCAGCGGGAGGGGACAAGAGACCCAGTACTTC.

Details on this clonotype: It may be a read error: a sequence one base away is much more abundant. No conserved phenylalanine or tryptophan ends this CDR3, so it is likely a read error. The chain combines TRBV6-5 with TRBJ1-1, with TRBD1 matching 9 bases. Losses at the gene ends were 7 bases for V and 3 bases for J; bases not matched to a gene: 3. CDR1 is MNHEY, CDR2 SVGAGI, per germline. The CDR3 consists of 13 residues. The CDR3 is CASNRGPDTEAFS. CDR3 DNA sequence: TGTGCCAGCAACAGGGGGCCGGACACTGAAGCTTTCTCT.

The rearrangement uses TRBV5-1 and TRBJ2-1, with D perhaps matching TRBD1 or TRBD2 (6 bases each). The CDR3 totals 14 residues. Trimming stripped 4 bases from V and 4 bases from J, with 12 bases between. Per the germline V gene, CDR1 is SGHRS and CDR2 is YFSETQ. The CDR3 reads CASSPGAGYNEQFF. The DNA of the CDR3 is TGCGCCAGCAGCCCGGGGGCGGGGTACAATGAGCAGTTCTTC.

This clonotype has just one count. This may be a read error, as it is one base from a much larger clone. The gene calls are TRBV7-2 and TRBJ1-2, with unresolved D. This CDR3 is 15 amino acids long. V gave up 4 bases and J gave up 5 bases, with 17 bases separating them. CDR1 is SGHTA, CDR2 FQGNSA, per germline. The CDR3 DNA is TGTGCCAGCAGCTCAAGATCCGAAGGGATGTATGGCTACACCTTC. Translation: CASSSRSEGMYGYTF.

This clonotype was counted ten times or more. The V and J genes are TRBV27 and TRBJ2-2; maybe TRBD1 (6 bases). Germline loops: CDR1 MNHEY, CDR2 SMNVEV (reference sequence). Trimming removed 3 bases at V and 3 bases at J, with 20 bases between. The CDR3 totals 18 residues. The CDR3 sequence is CASSFQDRGGIHTGELFF. CDR3 DNA sequence: TGTGCCAGCAGTTTCCAGGACAGAGGCGGAATACACACCGGGGAGCTGTTTTTT.

This clonotype was seen many times. The chain uses TRBV6-5 and TRBJ1-2; D may be TRBD1 (6 bases). Germline lookup yields CDR1 MNHEY and CDR2 SVGAGI. This CDR3 is built from 14 residues. V gave up 2 bases and J gave up 5 bases, with 12 bases separating them. CDR3 loop: CASSYTGTPYGYTF. DNA of the CDR3: TGTGCCAGCAGTTACACCGGGACACCTTATGGCTACACCTTC.

Details on this clonotype: With a much larger clone just one base away, this may be a read error. The rearrangement links TRBV9 to TRBJ2-7; no definite D call. V dropped 4 bases and J dropped 7 bases, with 21 bases sitting between them. CDR1 SGDLS and CDR2 YYNGEE come from the germline V gene. The CDR3 sequence is 15 residues long. Here the CDR3 DNA reads TGTGCCAGCAGCAGAGTGTCAGATACCTACGAGGAGCAGTACTTC. The encoded protein is CASSRVSDTYEEQYF.

This clonotype was counted at least ten times. The chain joins TRBV30 to TRBJ2-7, with D perhaps TRBD2 (6 bases). The CDR3 contains 16 residues. From germline, CDR1 is GTSNPN and CDR2 SVGIG (reference sequence). V was pared by 3 bases and J by 0 bases, with 18 bases between. CDR3 DNA sequence: TGTGCCTGGAGAGCCCCACTCGGAGGGTTCTCCTACGAGCAGTACTTC. This gives the protein CAWRAPLGGFSYEQYF.